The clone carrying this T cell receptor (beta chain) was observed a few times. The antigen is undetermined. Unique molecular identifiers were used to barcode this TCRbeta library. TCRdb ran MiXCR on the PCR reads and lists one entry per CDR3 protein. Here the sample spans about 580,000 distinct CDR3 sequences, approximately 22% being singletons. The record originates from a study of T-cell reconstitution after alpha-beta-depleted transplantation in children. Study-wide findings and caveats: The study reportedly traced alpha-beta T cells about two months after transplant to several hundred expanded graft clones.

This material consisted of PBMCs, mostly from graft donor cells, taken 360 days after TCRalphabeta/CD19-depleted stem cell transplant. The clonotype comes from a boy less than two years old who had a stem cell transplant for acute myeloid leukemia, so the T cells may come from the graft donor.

The CDR3 coding sequence is TGCAGTGCTAGACCCCCCCGACAGGGAGGAAAGGTCACAGATACGCAGTATTTT. Protein product: CSARPPRQGGKVTDTQYF. The gene calls are TRBV20-1 and TRBJ2-3; maybe TRBD1 (7 bases). Germline V CDR1 and CDR2: DFQATT, SNEGSKA (reference sequence). The CDR3 runs to 18 residues. V lost 2 bases to trimming and J lost 2 bases, with 23 bases between them.